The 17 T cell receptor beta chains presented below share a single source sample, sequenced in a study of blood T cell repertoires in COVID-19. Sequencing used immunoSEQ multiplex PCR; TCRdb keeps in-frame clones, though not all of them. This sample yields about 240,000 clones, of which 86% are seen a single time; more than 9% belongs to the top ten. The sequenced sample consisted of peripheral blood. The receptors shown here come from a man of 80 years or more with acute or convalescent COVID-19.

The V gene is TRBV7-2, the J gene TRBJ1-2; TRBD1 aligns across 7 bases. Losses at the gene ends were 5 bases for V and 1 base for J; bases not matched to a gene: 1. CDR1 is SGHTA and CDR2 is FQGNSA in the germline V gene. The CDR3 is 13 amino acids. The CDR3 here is CASSNRGNYGYTF. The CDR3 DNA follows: TGTGCCAGCAGCAACAGGGGTAACTATGGCTACACCTTC.

CDR3 nucleotide sequence: TGTGCCAGTAGTATAGCGCAGGGAACGGCCTACAATGAGCAGTTCTTC. Encoded protein: CASSIAQGTAYNEQFF. This chain joins TRBV19 and TRBJ2-1; a possible D gene is TRBD1 (5 bases). The V gene's germline CDR1 is LNHDA and CDR2 SQIVND (reference sequence). The V end lost 1 base, the J end lost 2 bases, and 12 bases lay between the germline ends. The CDR3 totals 16 residues.

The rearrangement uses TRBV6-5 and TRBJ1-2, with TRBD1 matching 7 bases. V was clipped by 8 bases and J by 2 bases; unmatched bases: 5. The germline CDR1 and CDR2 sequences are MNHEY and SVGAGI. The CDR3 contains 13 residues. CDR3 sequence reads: CASVGTVNYGYTF. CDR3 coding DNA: TGTGCCAGCGTCGGGACAGTAAACTATGGCTACACCTTC.

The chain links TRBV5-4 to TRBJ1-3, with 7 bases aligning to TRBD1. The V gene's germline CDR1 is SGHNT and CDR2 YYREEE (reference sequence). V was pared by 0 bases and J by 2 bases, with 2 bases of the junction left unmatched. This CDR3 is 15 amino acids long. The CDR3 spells CASSLGGGAGNTIYF. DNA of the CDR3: TGTGCCAGCAGCTTGGGAGGGGGCGCTGGAAACACCATATATTTT.

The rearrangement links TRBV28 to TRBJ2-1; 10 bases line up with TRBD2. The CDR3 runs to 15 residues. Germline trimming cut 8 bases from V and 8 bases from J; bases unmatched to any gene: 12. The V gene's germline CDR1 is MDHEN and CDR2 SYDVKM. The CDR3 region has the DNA TGTGCCAGCGGGGTAACTAGCGGGATGGGCTATGAGCAGTTCTTC. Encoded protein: CASGVTSGMGYEQFF.

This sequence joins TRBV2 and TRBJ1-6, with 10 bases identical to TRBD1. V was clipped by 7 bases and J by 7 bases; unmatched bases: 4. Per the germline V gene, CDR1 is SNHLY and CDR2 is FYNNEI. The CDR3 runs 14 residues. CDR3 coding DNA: TGTGCCAGCATCTTGACAGGGGGCAATTCACCCCTCCACTTT. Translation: CASILTGGNSPLHF.

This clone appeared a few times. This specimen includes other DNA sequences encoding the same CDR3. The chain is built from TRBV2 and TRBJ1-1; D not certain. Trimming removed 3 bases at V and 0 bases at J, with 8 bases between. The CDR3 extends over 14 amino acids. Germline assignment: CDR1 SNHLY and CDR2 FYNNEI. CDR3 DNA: TGTGCCAGCAGTGAGGAGGCAGTGAACACTGAAGCTTTCTTT. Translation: CASSEEAVNTEAFF. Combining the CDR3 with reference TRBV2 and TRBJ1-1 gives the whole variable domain EPEVTQTPSHQVTQMGQEVILRCVPISNHLYFYWYRQILGQKVEFLVSFYNNEISEKSEIFDDQFSVERPDGSNFTLKIRSTKLEDSAMYFCASSEEAVNTEAFFGQGTRLTVV.

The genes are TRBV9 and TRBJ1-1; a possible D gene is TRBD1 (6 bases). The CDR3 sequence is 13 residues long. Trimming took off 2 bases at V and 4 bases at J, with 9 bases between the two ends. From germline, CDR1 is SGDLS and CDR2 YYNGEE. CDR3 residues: CASSVGQSTEAFF. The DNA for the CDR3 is TGTGCCAGCAGCGTCGGACAGTCCACTGAAGCTTTCTTT.

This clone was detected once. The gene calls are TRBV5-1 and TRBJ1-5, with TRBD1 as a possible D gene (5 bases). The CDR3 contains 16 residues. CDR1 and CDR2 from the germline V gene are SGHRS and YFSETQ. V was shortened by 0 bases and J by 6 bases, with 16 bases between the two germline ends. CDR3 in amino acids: CASSLEGEGVGQPQHF. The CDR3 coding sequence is TGCGCCAGCAGCTTGGAAGGGGAAGGCGTAGGTCAGCCCCAGCATTTT.

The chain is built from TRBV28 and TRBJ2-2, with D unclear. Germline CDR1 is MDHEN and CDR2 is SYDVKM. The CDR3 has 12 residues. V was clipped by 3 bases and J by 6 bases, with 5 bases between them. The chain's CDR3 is CASSFRSGELFF. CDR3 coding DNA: TGTGCCAGCAGTTTTCGGTCCGGGGAGCTGTTTTTT.

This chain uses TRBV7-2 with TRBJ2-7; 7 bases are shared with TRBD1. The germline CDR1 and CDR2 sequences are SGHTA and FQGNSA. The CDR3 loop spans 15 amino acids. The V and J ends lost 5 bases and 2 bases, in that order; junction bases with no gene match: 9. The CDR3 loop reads CASSITGTVTYEQYF. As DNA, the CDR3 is TGTGCCAGCAGCATTACCGGGACAGTAACCTACGAGCAGTACTTC.

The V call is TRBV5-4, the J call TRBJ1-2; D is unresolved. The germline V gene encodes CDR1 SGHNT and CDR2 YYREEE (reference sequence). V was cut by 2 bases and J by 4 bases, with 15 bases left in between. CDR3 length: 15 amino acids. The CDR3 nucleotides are TGTGCCAGCAGCTTAATCGAGGGCGCGGGCTATGGCTACACCTTC. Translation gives CASSLIEGAGYGYTF.

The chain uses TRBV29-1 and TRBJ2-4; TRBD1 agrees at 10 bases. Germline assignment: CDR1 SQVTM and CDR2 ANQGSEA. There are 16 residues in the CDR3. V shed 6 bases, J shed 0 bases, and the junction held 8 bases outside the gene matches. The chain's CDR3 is CSVGQGPFLAKNIQYF. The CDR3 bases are TGCAGCGTGGGACAGGGGCCTTTTTTAGCCAAAAACATTCAGTACTTC.

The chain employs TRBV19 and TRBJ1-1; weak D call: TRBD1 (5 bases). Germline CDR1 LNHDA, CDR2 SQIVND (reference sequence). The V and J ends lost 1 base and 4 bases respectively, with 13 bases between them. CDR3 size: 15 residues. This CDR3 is CASSIAGAVGTEAFF. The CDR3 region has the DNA TGTGCCAGTAGTATAGCTGGGGCAGTGGGCACTGAAGCTTTCTTT. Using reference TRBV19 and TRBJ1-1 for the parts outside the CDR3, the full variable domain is DGGITQSPKYLFRKEGQNVTLSCEQNLNHDAMYWYRQDPGQGLRLIYYSQIVNDFQKGDIAEGYSVSREKKESFPLTVTSAQKNPTAFYLCASSIAGAVGTEAFFGQGTRLTVV.

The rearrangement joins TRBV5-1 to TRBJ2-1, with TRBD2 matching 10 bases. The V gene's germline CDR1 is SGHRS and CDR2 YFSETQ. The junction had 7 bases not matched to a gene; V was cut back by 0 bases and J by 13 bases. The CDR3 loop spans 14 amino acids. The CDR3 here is CASSLGAGGPLQFF. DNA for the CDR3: TGCGCCAGCAGCTTGGGAGCGGGAGGGCCTCTCCAGTTCTTC.

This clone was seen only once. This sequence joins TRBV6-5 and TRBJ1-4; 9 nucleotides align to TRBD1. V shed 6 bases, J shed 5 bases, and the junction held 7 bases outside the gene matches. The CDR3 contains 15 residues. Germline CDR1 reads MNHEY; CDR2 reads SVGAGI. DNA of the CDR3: TGTGCCAGCAGGATGGACGGGACAGGGAATGAAAAACTGTTTTTT. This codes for CASRMDGTGNEKLFF.

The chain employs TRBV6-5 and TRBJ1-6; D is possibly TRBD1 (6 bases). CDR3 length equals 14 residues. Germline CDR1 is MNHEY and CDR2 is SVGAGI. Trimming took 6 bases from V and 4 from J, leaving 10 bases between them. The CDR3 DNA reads TGTGCCAGCAGGGTACAGGGATATAATTCACCCCTCCACTTT. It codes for CASRVQGYNSPLHF.